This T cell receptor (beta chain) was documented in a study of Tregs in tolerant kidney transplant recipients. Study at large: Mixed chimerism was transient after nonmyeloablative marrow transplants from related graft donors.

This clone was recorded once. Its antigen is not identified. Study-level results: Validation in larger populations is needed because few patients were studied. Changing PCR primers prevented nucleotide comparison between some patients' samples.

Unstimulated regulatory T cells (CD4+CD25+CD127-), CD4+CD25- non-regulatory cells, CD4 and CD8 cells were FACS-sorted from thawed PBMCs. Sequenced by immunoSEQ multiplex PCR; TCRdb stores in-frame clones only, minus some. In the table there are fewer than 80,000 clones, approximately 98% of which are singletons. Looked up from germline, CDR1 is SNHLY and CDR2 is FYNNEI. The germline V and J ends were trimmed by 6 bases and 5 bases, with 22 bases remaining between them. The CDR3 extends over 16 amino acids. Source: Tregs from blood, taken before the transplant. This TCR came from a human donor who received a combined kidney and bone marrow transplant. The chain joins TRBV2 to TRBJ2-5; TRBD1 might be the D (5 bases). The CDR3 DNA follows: TGTGCCAGCAGAAATAGCAGGGATGGAGCGTGGGAGACCCAGTACTTC. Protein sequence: CASRNSRDGAWETQYF.